The clone carrying this T cell receptor (beta chain) has a count of ten or more. As yet, its antigen is unknown. The sequenced fragment ends 3 residues before the CDR3 boundary, so the rest is inferred from the germline J gene. These data are taken from a study of T cell clonality in common variable immunodeficiency. From germline, CDR1 is SGHRS and CDR2 YFSETQ. CDR3 length: 14 residues. The germline V and J ends were trimmed by 5 bases and 5 bases, with 14 bases remaining between them. TCRdb keeps only in-frame clones here, not all; method: immunoSEQ multiplex PCR. The sample lists fewer than 75,000 clones, none appearing once, the ten largest making up about 1.7%. Donors gave about 5 to 8 ml heparinized peripheral whole blood. Study-wide points: Shared TCRbeta clones were fewer between CVID subjects than controls. CVID subjects had higher TCRbeta clonality than healthy controls, most marked in about a third. In common variable immunodeficiency, TCR beta chains reportedly carried fewer deletions and N-nucleotide insertions.

The sequence was obtained from a person between 18 and 75 years old in good health. The sequencing sample was made of peripheral blood mononuclear cells. The genes are TRBV5-1 and TRBJ2-1; possible D gene TRBD2, 5 bases. CDR3 sequence reads: CASRVGPGDNEQFF. CDR3 DNA (partial): TGCGCCAGCAGAGTGGGTCCCGGGGACAATGAG.